The T cell receptor (beta chain) described here comes from a study of blood T cell repertoires in COVID-19. Germline values: CDR1 MGHRA, CDR2 YSYEKL. V lost 1 base to trimming and J lost 4 bases, with 13 bases between them. The CDR3 has 15 residues. The protocol was immunoSEQ multiplex PCR, while the TCRdb copy is restricted to in-frame clones and leaves out a portion. The sample lists around 170,000 clones, around four fifths occurring once. This clone has just a few counts. This clonotype originated in a man aged 25 to 40 with active or convalescent COVID-19. The chain uses TRBV4-1 and TRBJ1-1; D gene ambiguous. Specimen: peripheral blood. CDR3 residues: CASSQGRSWSTEAFF. The CDR3 nucleotides read TGCGCCAGCAGCCAAGGGCGTTCTTGGAGCACTGAAGCTTTCTTT.